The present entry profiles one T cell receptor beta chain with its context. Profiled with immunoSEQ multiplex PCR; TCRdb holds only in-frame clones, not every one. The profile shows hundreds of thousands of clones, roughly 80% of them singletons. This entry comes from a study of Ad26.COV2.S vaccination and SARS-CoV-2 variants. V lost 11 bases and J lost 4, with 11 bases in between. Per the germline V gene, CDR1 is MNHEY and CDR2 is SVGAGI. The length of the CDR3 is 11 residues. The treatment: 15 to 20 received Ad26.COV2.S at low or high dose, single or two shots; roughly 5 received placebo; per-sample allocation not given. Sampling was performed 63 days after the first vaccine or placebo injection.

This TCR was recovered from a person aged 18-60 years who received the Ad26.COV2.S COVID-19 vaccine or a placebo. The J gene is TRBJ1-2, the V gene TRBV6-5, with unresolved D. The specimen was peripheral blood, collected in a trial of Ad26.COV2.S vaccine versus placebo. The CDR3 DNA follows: TGTGCCTCCTCAAGTACCTATGGCTACACCTTC. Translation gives CASSSTYGYTF.